The rows below give T cell receptor beta chains drawn from one sample of a study of spatial heterogeneity in lung cancer. TCRdb fed the 5' RACE reads into MiXCR, producing one record per CDR3 protein. Of over 10,000 distinct CDR3 sequences listed, around 5% were seen once; the top ten hold around 39%. This specimen consisted of lung tumor tissue, obtained at surgery. All receptors derive from a male donor with early-stage non-small cell lung cancer. Each CDR3 is given with its conserved first and last residue. Each record gives: clone size, J gene, V gene, D gene, CDR3 protein, CDR3 DNA. A D gene is named only where the DNA matches it firmly. Clone size is shown for a subset of rows, as once, few, many or a class of expanded clone.

many | TRBJ2-4 | TRBV2 | . | CASSWGRDDIQYF | TGTGCCAGCAGTTGGGGCAGGGATGACATTCAGTACTTC
many | TRBJ2-3 | TRBV6-5 | TRBD1 | CASKGAQTDTQYF | TGTGCCAGCAAGGGGGCACAAACAGATACGCAGTATTTT
many | TRBJ2-1 | TRBV6-2/TRBV6-3 | . | CASLRLGTNEQFF | TGTGCCAGCCTACGGCTAGGGACCAATGAGCAGTTCTTC
many | TRBJ1-3 | TRBV7-9 | . | CASSGWRESSGNTIYF | TGTGCCAGCAGCGGATGGAGGGAGAGCTCTGGAAACACCATATATTTT
many | TRBJ1-2 | TRBV12-3/TRBV12-4 | TRBD1 | CASRRTGDYGYTF | TGTGCCAGCAGAAGGACAGGGGATTATGGCTACACCTTC
many | TRBJ2-5 | TRBV12-3/TRBV12-4 | TRBD1 | CASSLGQGVETQYF | TGTGCCAGCAGTCTGGGACAGGGAGTTGAGACCCAGTACTTC
many | TRBJ1-1 | TRBV18 | . | CASSGAGDTEAFF | TGTGCCAGCTCAGGGGCCGGGGACACTGAAGCTTTCTTT
few | TRBJ1-1 | TRBV18 | . | CASSLPTVTYGRGTEAFF | TGTGCCAGCTCACTCCCCACGGTCACTTACGGGCGGGGCACTGAAGCTTTCTTT
many | TRBJ1-2 | TRBV5-1 | TRBD1 | CASSLDEGADYGYTF | TGCGCCAGCAGCTTGGATGAGGGGGCGGACTATGGCTACACCTTC
many | TRBJ1-2 | TRBV20-1 | . | CSARVGNGYTF | TGCAGTGCTAGAGTAGGGAATGGCTACACCTTC
many | TRBJ2-3 | TRBV20-1 | . | CSEQGRSDTQYF | TGCAGTGAACAGGGGAGGTCAGATACGCAGTATTTT
. | TRBJ2-7 | TRBV9 | TRBD2 | CASSVSSGSYEQYF | TGTGCCAGCAGCGTTTCTAGCGGCTCCTACGAGCAGTACTTC
many | TRBJ2-1 | TRBV6-5 | TRBD1 | CASREGTGRSRLFF | TGTGCCAGCAGAGAAGGGACAGGGCGCTCTAGGCTGTTCTTC
many | TRBJ2-2 | TRBV5-1 | . | CASSLAEGRQTGELFF | TGCGCCAGCAGCTTGGCCGAGGGCCGGCAGACCGGGGAGCTGTTTTTT
many | TRBJ2-3 | TRBV20-1 | TRBD2 | CSARELAGAGTDTQYF | TGCAGTGCTAGAGAGCTAGCGGGGGCCGGCACAGATACGCAGTATTTT
many | TRBJ2-1 | TRBV6-2/TRBV6-3 | . | CASSSLLEYGNEQFF | TGTGCCAGCAGTTCCCTACTAGAGTACGGAAATGAGCAGTTCTTC
many | TRBJ2-1 | TRBV20-1 | TRBD1 | CSGKKDRVYGEQFF | TGCAGTGGGAAAAAGGACAGGGTTTACGGTGAGCAGTTCTTC
many | TRBJ2-1 | TRBV11-2 | TRBD2 | CASSRSGGRARDEQFF | TGTGCCAGCAGCCGTTCGGGCGGGAGGGCCAGGGATGAGCAGTTCTTC
few | TRBJ1-1 | TRBV5-6 | TRBD1 | CASSGDRDGSTEAFF | TGTGCCAGCAGCGGTGACAGGGACGGGAGCACTGAAGCTTTCTTT
many | TRBJ2-3 | TRBV6-5 | . | CASTTGLGDTQYF | TGTGCCAGCACTACGGGCCTGGGAGATACGCAGTATTTT
few | TRBJ2-3 | TRBV16 | . | CASSQTSGTVHTQYF | TGTGCCAGCAGCCAAACGTCCGGGACGGTTCATACGCAGTATTTT
many | TRBJ1-5 | TRBV15 | TRBD1 | CATSTGQTYSNQPQHF | TGTGCCACCAGCACGGGACAGACTTATAGCAATCAGCCCCAGCATTTT
many | TRBJ2-5 | TRBV11-1 | . | CASSRQATSQETQYF | TGTGCCAGCAGCCGACAGGCTACTTCACAAGAGACCCAGTACTTC
. | TRBJ1-3 | TRBV7-2 | . | CASSSTGSGNTIYF | TGTGCCAGCAGCTCAACAGGGTCCGGAAACACCATATATTTT
few | TRBJ2-6 | TRBV11-2 | . | CASSLLSGWSIAGANVLTF | TGTGCCAGCAGCCTTCTATCCGGGTGGTCAATAGCTGGGGCCAACGTCCTGACTTTC
many | TRBJ1-2 | TRBV29-1 | . | CSVIREYGYTF | TGCAGCGTGATCAGAGAATATGGCTACACCTTC
many | TRBJ2-5 | TRBV20-1 | TRBD2 | CSAAGSQETQYF | TGCAGTGCAGCGGGGTCCCAAGAGACCCAGTACTTC
many | TRBJ2-3 | TRBV6-1 | TRBD1 | CATIWTGGTDTQYF | TGTGCCACCATCTGGACAGGGGGCACAGATACGCAGTATTTT
many | TRBJ2-3 | TRBV4-2 | TRBD2 | CASSQGLSGGAGTQYF | TGTGCCAGCAGCCAAGGTCTTAGCGGGGGGGCAGGTACGCAGTATTTT
medium-sized | TRBJ2-7 | TRBV20-1 | . | CSASTSLSYEQYF | TGCAGTGCTAGTACAAGCCTTTCCTACGAGCAGTACTTC